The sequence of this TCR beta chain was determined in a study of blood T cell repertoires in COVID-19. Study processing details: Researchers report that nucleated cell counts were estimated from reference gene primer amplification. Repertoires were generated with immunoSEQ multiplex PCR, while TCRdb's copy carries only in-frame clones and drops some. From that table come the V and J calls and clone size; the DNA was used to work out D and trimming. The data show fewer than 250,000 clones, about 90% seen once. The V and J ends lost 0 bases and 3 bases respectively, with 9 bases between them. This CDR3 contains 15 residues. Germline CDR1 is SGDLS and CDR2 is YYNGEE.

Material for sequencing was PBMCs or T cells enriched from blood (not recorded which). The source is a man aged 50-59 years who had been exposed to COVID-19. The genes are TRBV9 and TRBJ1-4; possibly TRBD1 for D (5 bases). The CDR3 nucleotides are TGTGCCAGCAGCGTAGGGAGGGGATCTAATGAAAAACTGTTTTTT. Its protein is CASSVGRGSNEKLFF.